The clone carrying this T cell receptor beta chain was counted many times. The target antigen is unknown. These data come from a study of identical twins. Study observations and caveats: Findings came from cross-sectional statistics, without long-term follow-up of donors. While abundant cord blood beta clonotypes carried fewer insertions, memory repertoires showed no such pattern. Analyses of zero insertions could, in part, be confounded by invariant MAIT and iNKT cells.

V was pared by 7 bases and J by 7 bases, with 17 bases between. The CDR3 runs to 14 residues. Germline CDR1 MGHDK, CDR2 SYGVNS. TCRdb redid the calling of the 5' RACE reads with MiXCR, one entry per CDR3 protein. This sample has under 450,000 distinct CDR3 sequences, with 15% to 20% found just once. This receptor was taken from a man in his fifties in good health. The chain couples TRBV25-1 to TRBJ2-1; a possible D gene is TRBD1 (5 bases). Sequences were obtained from naive T cells sorted from blood. The CDR3 loop is CASTPMGRVNEQFF. The CDR3 DNA reads as TGTGCCAGCACCCCCATGGGCAGGGTGAATGAGCAGTTCTTC.